This TCR beta chain derives from a study of long-term antiretroviral therapy in people with HIV (dated by TCRdb to between 2021 and 2023). Broadly, across the study: The earliest samples were collected approximately a decade before the 2015 WHO recommendation for immediate ART, a period when ART was typically delayed until CD4 counts fell. This retrospective serial study examined whether starting ART and sustained HIV suppression were associated with changes in the composition and diversity of the TRB repertoire in peripheral blood. From fewer than 35 adults with confirmed HIV infection, the cohort provided over 150 cryopreserved PBMC samples, gathered serially across a mean of around six years (range 1-12). About 40% of the 30 participants with HIV were female. Test extractions of a monoclonal T-cell line alongside a few dozen polyclonal samples showed no cross-contamination during QIAcube processing.

The immunoSEQ hsTCRB v3.0 assay was used at survey level resolution to sequence the TRB variable region. A depth of roughly 40,000-50,000 T-cell genomes per sample was targeted for TRB sequencing. An Illumina MiSeq with a v3 150-cycle kit was used to sequence the pooled TRB libraries. The authors' analysis ran thus. Analysis of repertoires was carried out in R inside a reproducible Nextflow workflow spanning QC, data transformation and analysis. LymphoSeq2, an R package for exploring AIRR-Seq data, was used to implement the custom analyses. Several samples that yielded fewer than 5000 total TRB sequences were excluded, so that 150 to 200 HIV repertoires were analyzed. Among the roughly 190 retained HIV repertoires, 55 to 65 were collected before ART initiation and approximately 130 were collected after ART initiation. Each repertoire was downsampled to 5000 TRB nucleotide sequences, and summary statistics were averaged across 100 downsampling iterations. TRB sequences were retained for analysis only if CDR3 regions of at least seven amino acids were present. Two measures captured diversity: a Shannon entropy-derived clonality score and the Gini coefficient. Repertoire networks linked the top 5000 CDR3 amino acid sequences whenever two sequences differed by an edit distance of one. GLIPH2 predicted antigen specificity groups and MHC restriction for TRB CDR3 amino acid sequences. To flag known associations with CMV, EBV, HIV or tissue antigens, CDR3 amino acid sequences were compared against VDJdb and McPAS-TCR. Pre-ART, post-ART and control groups were compared with Wilcoxon signed-rank tests and Holm-Bonferroni correction. TCRdb provides this immuneACCESS table in a form limited to in-frame rearrangements. Some clones are lacking; in checked studies, under half of them reflect an unresolved V gene, and why the rest are absent is not known. V and J calls and clone size come straight from that table; D and trimming were deduced from the DNA. Within this sample are approximately 35,000 clones, with around 97% of them counted one time only. The top ten clonotypes cover around 3.2% of the sample.

Taken from cysteine to phenylalanine, the CDR3 has 14 residues. The retained sequence is limited to the CDR3, 42 bases, with the frame set at the first base. Based on the germline V gene, the CDR1 and CDR2 sequences are SGHVS and FQNEAQ. V is clipped by 10 bases and J by 7 bases, and the sequence between their germline boundaries is 20 bases long. In this sample, this clone turned up once. It lacks a known antigen. Base quality data are lacking; no much larger clone is found one base away. To be included, a participant needed at least one PBMC sample from before ART initiation plus at least two post-ART samples. All participants with HIV were treated in the United States of America. Before DNA extraction, cryopreserved samples containing about 0.9-10 million PBMC were thawed and washed. At the time of the earliest PBMC sample for each participant with HIV, ages ranged from 23 to 54 years. PBMC samples were contributed by each participant from 1-4 timepoints before ART initiation and 2-8 timepoints after ART initiation, with a median of 7 samples. Serial HIV viral load, CD4+ T-cell count, ART history and demographic data were obtained for every participant. Using a Qiagen kit on a QIAcube, genomic DNA was extracted from unsorted PBMC, with samples processed in batches of 12.

What the work shows at the level of the full study, not this receptor alone: Starting ART was linked to a significant rise in TRB diversity, yet even with long-term ART the diversity remained significantly lower than in transplant donor controls. Limited PBMC availability meant only the TCR beta chain was sequenced, without alpha chain pairing. Expanded TRB clones identified before ART initiation dominated the repertoire at all time points, although this dominance fluctuated and declined in many PLHIV after ART. Samples dated from the mid-2000s to the late 2010s, and the ART regimens used may be less effective than current ones. Compared with controls, HIV repertoires had narrower CDR3 length ranges, and the network structure pointed to an antigen-experienced repertoire that shifted only slightly toward naive after ART. Because cell numbers in pre-ART samples were limited, unsorted PBMC were profiled instead of sorted CD4+ and CD8+ T cells. Inferences about post-ART repertoire changes were limited because no data were available on ART adherence, viral resistance or therapy changes.

The origin of this receptor is a man aged 25 to 40 with HIV. The V gene is TRBV7-8 and the J gene is TRBJ2-1, with a tentative D gene TRBD2 over 5 matching bases. Source: unsorted PBMCs, taken 6.9 years after starting antiretroviral therapy. The DNA sequence reads TGTGCCACCGATGATCTAGGGCCGGGAAATGAGCAGTTCTTC. Its product reads: CATDDLGPGNEQFF.